This TCR beta chain was retrieved from a study of cytomegalovirus exposure and HLA in healthy donors. Study-wide points: TCR beta chains numbering some 160 were designated cytomegalovirus-associated.

PCR employed 60 Vbeta and 13 Jbeta primers. The data were produced by immunoSEQ multiplex PCR, yet TCRdb's version contains in-frame clones alone and is incomplete. The sample lists around 150,000 clones, less than 85% occurring once. CDR3 size: 16 residues. Germline V CDR1 and CDR2: LNHDA, SQIVND (reference sequence). Germline trimming cut 1 base from V and 3 bases from J; bases unmatched to any gene: 9. This clone was seen once. Its antigen is undetermined. This TCR was sampled from a man aged 40-49 years in good health and CMV-seronegative. The chain links TRBV19 to TRBJ2-7; the match to TRBD2 covers 7 bases. Sequenced sample: PBMCs. CDR3 sequence (DNA): TGTGCCAGTAGTATAGGGTGGAGGCGCGGGGGCTACGAGCAGTACTTC. Protein product: CASSIGWRRGGYEQYF.